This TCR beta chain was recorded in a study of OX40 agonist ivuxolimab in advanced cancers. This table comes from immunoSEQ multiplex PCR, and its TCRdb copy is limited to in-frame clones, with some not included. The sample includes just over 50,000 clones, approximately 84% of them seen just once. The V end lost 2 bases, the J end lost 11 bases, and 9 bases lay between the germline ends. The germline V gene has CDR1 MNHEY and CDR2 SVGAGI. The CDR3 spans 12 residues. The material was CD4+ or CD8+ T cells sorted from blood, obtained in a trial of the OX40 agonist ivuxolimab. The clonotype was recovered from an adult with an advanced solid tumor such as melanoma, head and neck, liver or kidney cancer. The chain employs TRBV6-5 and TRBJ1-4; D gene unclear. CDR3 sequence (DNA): TGTGCCAGCAGTTACGACCCGCAGAAACTGTTTTTT. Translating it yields CASSYDPQKLFF.